This TCR beta chain appears in the sequencing data of a study of cytomegalovirus exposure and HLA in healthy donors. Whole-study context: Early release data held 80 million to 100 million unique TCRs from HLA-typed donors. Genetic ancestry analysis placed 75% to 85% of the approximately 400 donors that were genotyped in the Caucasian-associated cluster.

Deletions cut 5 bases from V and 3 bases from J, with 13 bases between. CDR1 MDHEN and CDR2 SYDVKM come from the germline V gene. CDR3 length: 15 amino acids. The PCR ran on 60 Vbeta and 13 Jbeta primers. Measured with immunoSEQ multiplex PCR; TCRdb has only the in-frame clones, and not every one. The sample holds about 160,000 clones; roughly 80% are singletons and the top ten take about 4.4%. The sample taken for sequencing was PBMCs. The chain links TRBV28 to TRBJ2-2; D may be TRBD1 (5 bases). The clonotype was recovered from a middle-aged man in good health and CMV-seronegative. CDR3 nucleotides: TGTGCCAGCAGTATCCGAGACAGAGACACCGGGGAGCTGTTTTTT. Translation gives CASSIRDRDTGELFF.